This T cell receptor (beta chain) is from a study of vaccination effects on CD4 cells after COVID-19. A note on this clone: As yet, its antigen is unknown.

Expansion with viral peptide pools was applied to antigen-specific CD4+ T cells by the ViraFEST assay prior to sequencing. Subsequent to 10 days of culture, CD4+ T cells were isolated. Subjects were given two BNT162b2 or mRNA-1273 vaccine doses. Produced via immunoSEQ multiplex PCR; TCRdb's table is partial and in-frame only. The table shows tens of thousands of clones, with under 80% occurring only once. This CDR3 is built from 15 residues. Germline loops: CDR1 MDHEN, CDR2 SYDVKM. V was cut by 3 bases and J by 5 bases, with 13 bases left in between. The V and J genes are TRBV28 and TRBJ1-4; tentative D call: TRBD1 (6 bases). Sequences were derived from CD4+ T cells from PBMCs cultured with HCoV-OC43 spike peptides, sampled after COVID-19 vaccination. Subset given: HCoV-OC43 spike overlapping peptide pool stimulation. The source is a human donor who received a COVID-19 vaccine. CDR3 protein: CASSLGGAQNEKLFF. The CDR3 DNA is TGTGCCAGCAGTTTGGGGGGCGCCCAGAATGAAAAACTGTTTTTT.